This T cell receptor (beta chain) is drawn from a study of CD8 T cells in ankylosing spondylitis. This clonotype was observed at least ten times. The antigen is undetermined. With 2 bases clipped from V and 4 bases from J, the junction kept 3 bases outside the gene matches. CDR3 size: 16 residues. Findings and limits, study-wide: The study identified a TCR beta motif of under ten highly homologous variants that appeared characteristic of ankylosing spondylitis blood. Significantly higher representation of disease-linked clones was reported for matched ankylosing spondylitis synovial fluid. Disease-linked clones were found to be CD8+ and relatively rare in peripheral blood.

Quantitative molecular-barcoded 5'-RACE generated the TCR beta libraries. TCRdb independently ran MiXCR on the 5' RACE reads; one entry per CDR3 protein. The sample has around 770,000 distinct CDR3 sequences, under 20% seen once; the top ten hold around 19%. The receptor comes from a male donor with ankylosing spondylitis. V is TRBV12-3 or TRBV12-4 and J is TRBJ2-2, with TRBD1 identical over 11 bases. Sequencing was carried out using blood, either unsorted or a sorted T cell fraction (not recorded which). The CDR3 bases are TGTGCCAGCAGTTTATTGGGACAGGGGGTCACCGGGGAGCTGTTTTTT. Its protein product is CASSLLGQGVTGELFF.